What follows are 28 T cell receptor beta chains derived from one specimen sequenced in a study of blood T cell repertoires in COVID-19. The repertoire was sequenced with immunoSEQ multiplex PCR; TCRdb's copy has only in-frame clones and lacks some. The data show some 260,000 clones, more than 75% seen once. The sequencing input was PBMCs or T cells enriched from blood (not recorded which). These receptors came from a middle-aged man who had recovered from COVID-19.

Only one count was recorded for this clone. The genes are TRBV2 and TRBJ2-4; D is uncertain. This CDR3 spans 13 amino acids. V was clipped by 8 bases and J by 3 bases, with 11 bases between them. The germline V gene has CDR1 SNHLY and CDR2 FYNNEI. The CDR3 DNA sequence: TGTGCCAGCCGTTTCTCGGGCAAAAACATTCAGTACTTC. Translating gives CASRFSGKNIQYF.

J is TRBJ1-1 and V is TRBV19; 12 bases agree with TRBD1. CDR3 length equals 15 residues. The V gene's germline CDR1 is LNHDA and CDR2 SQIVND (reference sequence). The V and J ends lost 6 bases and 6 bases, in that order; junction bases with no gene match: 8. DNA for the CDR3: TGTGCCAGTAGACCGGGACAGGGGGCCTTTTCTGAAGCTTTCTTT. Amino acid sequence: CASRPGQGAFSEAFF.

The chain couples TRBV28 to TRBJ2-5; 10 positions agree with TRBD1. Germline assignment: CDR1 MDHEN and CDR2 SYDVKM. J lost 2 bases, V lost 2 bases, and 2 bases had no gene match. The CDR3 contains 15 residues. The CDR3 coding sequence is TGTGCCAGCAGTTTAGACAGGGGGCTTCAAGAGACCCAGTACTTC. This translates into CASSLDRGLQETQYF.

V and J are TRBV3-1 (or the pseudogene TRBV3-2) and TRBJ1-2; 9 nucleotides match TRBD1. V was clipped by 4 bases and J by 7 bases; unmatched bases: 4. Germline values: CDR1 LGHDT, CDR2 YNNKEL (reference sequence). The CDR3 covers 13 residues. DNA for the CDR3: TGTGCCAGCAGCCCGTTGGACAGGGGTGGCTACACCTTC. Translated, it gives CASSPLDRGGYTF.

This chain connects TRBV24-1 to TRBJ2-1; D not certain. From germline, CDR1 is KGHDR and CDR2 SFDVKD. V was cut by 0 bases and J by 7 bases, with 6 bases left in between. This CDR3 has 13 amino acids. The CDR3 is CATSDLKRNEQFF. DNA of the CDR3: TGTGCCACCAGTGATTTGAAGAGGAATGAGCAGTTCTTC.

The chain joins TRBV11-2 to TRBJ2-4; 7 bases agree with TRBD1. Looked up from germline, CDR1 is SGHAT and CDR2 is FQNNGV. Unmatched junction bases numbered 7, after V lost 3 bases and J lost 2 bases. CDR3 length: 16 residues. CDR3 bases: TGTGCCAGCAGCTTTGACAGGGTGCAGACCAAAAACATTCAGTACTTC. Its translation: CASSFDRVQTKNIQYF.

This clone occurred once. The chain carries TRBV7-2 and TRBJ1-2; TRBD1 matches 9 bases. The CDR3 length is 16 residues. Germline CDR1 is SGHTA and CDR2 is FQGNSA. V lost 0 bases, J lost 3 bases, and 5 bases stayed unmatched. CDR3 residues: CASSLAPRQGDYGYTF. The CDR3 DNA follows: TGTGCCAGCAGCTTAGCCCCTAGACAGGGGGACTATGGCTACACCTTC.

The chain is built from TRBV7-2 and TRBJ2-3, with 9 bases that match TRBD1. In germline, CDR1 is SGHTA, CDR2 FQGNSA. V shed 6 bases, J shed 2 bases, and the junction held 9 bases outside the gene matches. CDR3 length: 16 amino acids. The DNA for the CDR3 is TGTGCCAGCAGTCGAACGGGACAGGGTAACACAGATACGCAGTATTTT. Residues: CASSRTGQGNTDTQYF.

This clone was seen more than once but under ten times. The J gene is TRBJ1-1, the V gene TRBV5-1; D is unresolved. CDR1 is SGHRS and CDR2 is YFSETQ in the germline V gene. Trimming left V 5 bases short and J 3 bases short, with 14 bases between. This CDR3 contains 14 residues. DNA for the CDR3: TGCGCCAGCAGTGAGGCAGGCGGGCACACTGAAGCTTTCTTT. It encodes CASSEAGGHTEAFF.

The chain links TRBV5-1 to TRBJ1-4; TRBD1 is a possible D gene (6 bases). CDR3 size: 16 residues. Trimming cost V 0 bases and J 5 bases, with 14 bases left between them. CDR1 and CDR2 from the germline V gene are SGHRS and YFSETQ. This CDR3 reads CASSLDRVVGNEKLFF. CDR3 nucleotides: TGCGCCAGCAGCTTGGACAGGGTAGTGGGCAATGAAAAACTGTTTTTT.

The gene calls are TRBV25-1 and TRBJ1-4, with D hard to call. The CDR3 has 13 residues. V was trimmed by 1 base and J by 8 bases, leaving 8 bases between them. The germline V gene encodes CDR1 MGHDK and CDR2 SYGVNS. CDR3 coding DNA: TGTGCCAGCAGTGAATTTGGAGGGGAAAAACTGTTTTTT. Encoded protein: CASSEFGGEKLFF.

The chain recombines TRBV2 with TRBJ1-5; D is uncertain. Trimming took 6 bases from V and 7 from J, leaving 16 bases between them. Per germline, CDR1 SNHLY and CDR2 FYNNEI. This CDR3 has 14 amino acids. The CDR3 bases are TGTGCCAGCAGCGGTGTGAGGTCCCAGCAGCCCCAGCATTTT. Translating it yields CASSGVRSQQPQHF.

J is TRBJ2-7 and V is TRBV5-1, with 9 positions matching TRBD1. J lost 2 bases, V lost 5 bases, and 5 bases had no gene match. Germline CDR1 is SGHRS and CDR2 is YFSETQ. CDR3 length: 14 residues. CDR3 nucleotide sequence: TGCGCCAGCAGTACCGGACAGGGGACCTACGAGCAGTACTTC. It encodes CASSTGQGTYEQYF. The full variable domain, completed using reference TRBV5-1 and TRBJ2-7, is KAGVTQTPRYLIKTRGQQVTLSCSPISGHRSVSWYQQTPGQGLQFLFEYFSETQRNKGNFPGRFSGRQFSNSRSEMNVSTLELGDSALYLCASSTGQGTYEQYFGPGTRLTVT.

The chain uses TRBV30 and TRBJ1-4; 8 nucleotides agree with TRBD1. There are 14 residues in the CDR3. Trimming took 2 bases from V and 5 from J; bases not matched to a gene: 4. Looked up from germline, CDR1 is GTSNPN and CDR2 is SVGIG (reference sequence). The CDR3 spells CAWSPGTGNEKLFF. Written as DNA, the CDR3 is TGTGCCTGGAGTCCCGGGACAGGAAATGAAAAACTGTTTTTT.

This chain joins TRBV6-5 and TRBJ1-1; D is unresolved. The V and J ends lost 2 bases and 0 bases respectively, with 7 bases between them. The germline V gene has CDR1 MNHEY and CDR2 SVGAGI. This CDR3 contains 14 residues. The CDR3 sequence is CASSYEAMNTEAFF. The CDR3, as DNA: TGTGCCAGCAGTTACGAGGCCATGAACACTGAAGCTTTCTTT.

This clone was found once. The rearrangement uses TRBV5-1 and TRBJ2-7; D may be TRBD2 (6 bases). The germline CDR1 and CDR2 sequences are SGHRS and YFSETQ. V dropped 3 bases and J dropped 6 bases, with 19 bases sitting between them. The CDR3 is 15 residues long. Here the CDR3 reads CASSYATAVEGEQYF. In nucleotides, the CDR3 is TGCGCCAGCAGCTACGCAACAGCCGTGGAGGGCGAGCAGTACTTC.

Concerning this clone: Different DNA sequences within this sample yield the same CDR3. V is TRBV11-2 and J is TRBJ2-3; tentative D call: TRBD2 (6 bases). V lost 5 bases to trimming and J lost 0 bases, with 9 bases between them. Germline V gene data show CDR1 as SGHAT and CDR2 as FQNNGV. The CDR3 has 14 amino acids. DNA for the CDR3: TGTGCCAGCAGCCTGGGGGGTAGCACAGATACGCAGTATTTT. The encoded protein is CASSLGGSTDTQYF.

This chain connects TRBV29-1 to TRBJ1-1, with D perhaps TRBD1 (5 bases). This CDR3 contains 12 residues. Germline values: CDR1 SQVTM, CDR2 ANQGSEA. The V and J ends lost 3 bases and 3 bases respectively, with 8 bases between them. CDR3 DNA sequence: TGCAGCGTTGACAGGGAAGACACTGAAGCTTTCTTT. Its protein is CSVDREDTEAFF.

The chain has TRBV14 and TRBJ1-2, with D perhaps matching TRBD1 (5 bases). Germline V CDR1 and CDR2: SGHDN, FVKESK. V lost 1 base and J lost 2, with 11 bases in between. The CDR3 totals 15 residues. Here the CDR3 reads CASSQGADTNYGYTF. The CDR3 DNA follows: TGTGCCAGCAGCCAAGGTGCGGACACAAACTATGGCTACACCTTC.

This clone has only one observation. V is TRBV13 and J is TRBJ1-5; 10 bases agree with TRBD1. V trimming: 4 bases; J trimming: 6 bases; junction bases outside the gene matches: 3. The CDR3 runs to 14 residues. In germline, CDR1 is PRHDT, CDR2 FYEKMQ (reference sequence). The CDR3 region has the DNA TGTGCCAGCAGCTACGGGACAGGGGTTCAGCCCCAGCATTTT. Its protein is CASSYGTGVQPQHF.

V is TRBV6-6 and J is TRBJ2-2, with D hard to call. This CDR3 region has 12 residues. CDR1 and CDR2 (germline): MNHNY, SVGAGI (reference sequence). V was pared by 5 bases and J by 5 bases, with 6 bases between. The CDR3 nucleotides read TGTGCCAGCAGTCTGGCTACCGGGGAGCTGTTTTTT. This translates into CASSLATGELFF.

The V gene is TRBV5-4, the J gene TRBJ2-1; 14 nucleotides align to TRBD2. In germline, CDR1 is SGHNT, CDR2 YYREEE (reference sequence). Germline trimming cut 4 bases from V and 9 bases from J; bases unmatched to any gene: 9. CDR3 length: 16 residues. The chain's CDR3 is CASSPRLAGGPGEQFF. CDR3 DNA sequence: TGTGCCAGCAGCCCACGACTAGCGGGAGGGCCTGGTGAGCAGTTCTTC.

This clone came up once. This chain links TRBV6-5 with TRBJ2-1; the match to TRBD1 covers 7 bases. This CDR3 has 13 amino acids. Unmatched junction bases numbered 7, after V lost 9 bases and J lost 5 bases. The germline gives CDR1 MNHEY, CDR2 SVGAGI. The CDR3 bases are TGTGCCAGGTTCCGACAGGGCGACAATGAGCAGTTCTTC. It is translated as CARFRQGDNEQFF.

This chain uses TRBV19 with TRBJ2-1; perhaps TRBD1 as D (6 bases). The CDR3 runs to 14 residues. V dropped 4 bases and J dropped 4 bases, with 11 bases sitting between them. Germline CDR1 is LNHDA and CDR2 is SQIVND (reference sequence). CDR3 nucleotide sequence: TGTGCCAGTAGTACCAGGGGCGGGTACAATGAGCAGTTCTTC. Protein product: CASSTRGGYNEQFF.

The rearrangement links TRBV28 to TRBJ1-1; D gene ambiguous. Germline-derived CDR1 and CDR2 are MDHEN and SYDVKM. Trimming shortened V by 5 bases and J by 2 bases, and 15 bases separated the two germline ends. The CDR3 has 15 residues. The CDR3 nucleotides read TGTGCCAGCAGTATACCGGCAGGTACTAACACTGAAGCTTTCTTT. It is translated as CASSIPAGTNTEAFF.

The chain is built from TRBV5-1 and TRBJ1-4; D unresolved. Germline CDR1 and CDR2: SGHRS and YFSETQ. The CDR3 has 14 residues. V gave up 1 base and J gave up 6 bases, with 10 bases separating them. The CDR3 coding sequence is TGCGCCAGCAGCTTGACGGGAGTCGATGAAAAACTGTTTTTT. Its protein product is CASSLTGVDEKLFF.

The chain combines TRBV4-1 with TRBJ1-1, with D perhaps matching TRBD1 (5 bases). This CDR3 has 19 amino acids. V was pared by 4 bases and J by 0 bases, with 24 bases between. Germline values: CDR1 MGHRA, CDR2 YSYEKL. The CDR3: CASSPASVPGQNMNTEAFF. CDR3 DNA sequence: TGCGCCAGCAGCCCCGCCTCGGTCCCAGGACAAAACATGAACACTGAAGCTTTCTTT.

The chain has TRBV5-5 and TRBJ1-1; D ambiguous. From germline, CDR1 is SGHKS and CDR2 YYEKEE (reference sequence). V was clipped by 0 bases and J by 0 bases, with 6 bases between them. The CDR3 spans 14 residues. This CDR3 reads CASSLGAMNTEAFF. DNA of the CDR3: TGTGCCAGCAGCTTGGGGGCGATGAACACTGAAGCTTTCTTT.